This TCR beta chain stems from a study of monozygotic twins with inflammatory bowel disease. After re-calling the 5' RACE reads, TCRdb lists one entry per CDR3 protein, DNA absent. The table lists some 210,000 distinct CDR3 sequences, with 1.5% to 2% in the top ten. Each donor gave roughly 2.5 ml of peripheral blood. No T cells were sorted before total RNA was taken from whole blood. The CDR3 totals 17 residues. CDR1 and CDR2 from the germline V gene are MGHRA and YSYEKL. The origin of this receptor is a human donor with ulcerative colitis or Crohn's disease, or a healthy co-twin of an affected twin (not recorded which). The genes are TRBV4-1 and TRBJ2-1; without DNA, the TCRdb call of TRBD1 cannot be checked. Sequencing was performed on blood. CDR3 in amino acids: CASSPKGLGQNYNEQFF.